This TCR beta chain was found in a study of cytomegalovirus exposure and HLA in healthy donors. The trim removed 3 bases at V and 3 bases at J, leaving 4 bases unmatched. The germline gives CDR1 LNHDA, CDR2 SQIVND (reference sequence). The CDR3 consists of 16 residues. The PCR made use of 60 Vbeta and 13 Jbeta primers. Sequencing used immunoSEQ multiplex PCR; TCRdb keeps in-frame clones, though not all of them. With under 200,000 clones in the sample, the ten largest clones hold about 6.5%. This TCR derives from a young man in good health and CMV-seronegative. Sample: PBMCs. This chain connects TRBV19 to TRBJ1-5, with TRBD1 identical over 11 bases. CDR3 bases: TGTGCCAGTAGTATTGAGGGACAGGGGGTCAATCAGCCCCAGCATTTT. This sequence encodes CASSIEGQGVNQPQHF.